Included here is one TCR beta chain sequence, with context. The antigen is unknown. Assay: immunoSEQ multiplex PCR; the TCRdb copy retains only in-frame clones and omits some. The data hold around 53,000 clones, with roughly 90% observed a single time. The length of the CDR3 is 13 residues. With 3 bases removed from V and 4 bases from J, the gap between germline ends came to 8 bases. Germline V gene lookup returns CDR1 MNHNY and CDR2 SVGAGI (reference sequence). The entry originates in a study of radiotherapy plus CTLA-4 blockade in lung cancer. Study-level points and caveats: Researchers report tumor-derived TCR clones expanding in blood after radiotherapy plus ipilimumab.

The chain employs TRBV6-6 and TRBJ2-3; unclear D gene. The receptor comes from a human donor with non-small cell lung cancer that progressed on radiotherapy plus ipilimumab. Some clones in this sample may be carry-over from other donors' samples. The specimen comprised peripheral blood, sampled from a patient treated with radiotherapy plus ipilimumab. The chain's CDR3 is CASSYPGSDTQYF. CDR3 nucleotides: TGTGCCAGCAGTTATCCGGGTTCAGATACGCAGTATTTT.